The 25 T cell receptor beta chains reported below all come from one sample, sequenced in a study of blood T cells in healthy people across ages. Next came a second PCR, run for about 7 to 12 cycles, which used a sample-barcoded 5' primer along with a J-beta primer mix. TCRdb processed the 5' RACE reads anew with MiXCR; each CDR3 protein has one entry. The sample consists of around 1,000,000 distinct CDR3 sequences, less than 25% of them appearing once. This sample was shared with a second study, whose subject was T cells of mothers and their children.

The sample consisted of blood. Every receptor here comes from a girl aged 2 to 10 in good health.

V usage is TRBV4-1 and J usage is TRBJ2-1, with no clear D. Germline-derived CDR1 and CDR2 are MGHRA and YSYEKL. The CDR3 consists of 14 residues. The V end lost 4 bases, the J end lost 9 bases, and 16 bases lay between the germline ends. The CDR3 sequence is CASSPSLNGAEQFF. CDR3 DNA: TGCGCCAGCAGCCCCTCCCTGAATGGAGCTGAGCAGTTCTTC.

The rearrangement links TRBV10-3 to TRBJ1-4; the D gene is possibly TRBD1 (5 bases). CDR3 length: 14 amino acids. V lost 2 bases and J lost 6, with 10 bases in between. CDR1 is ENHRY and CDR2 is SYGVKD in the germline V gene. DNA for the CDR3: TGTGCCATCAGTGAGGAAAAGGGGCATGAAAAACTGTTTTTT. Its translation is CAISEEKGHEKLFF.

This clonotype was seen more than once but under ten times. This rearrangement joins TRBV12-3 or TRBV12-4 to TRBJ1-1; tentatively, D is TRBD1 (6 bases). The CDR3 length is 14 residues. V dropped 5 bases and J dropped 5 bases, with 15 bases sitting between them. Here the CDR3 DNA reads TGTGCCAGCAGTCGTAAAACAGGGCGGACTGAAGCTTTCTTT. The encoded protein is CASSRKTGRTEAFF.

This clonotype was seen more than once but under ten times. This chain links TRBV4-3 with TRBJ2-7, with D uncertain. Trimming pared 5 bases from V and 7 bases from J, leaving 18 bases between. Germline assignment: CDR1 LGHNA and CDR2 YSLEER. This CDR3 contains 14 residues. The CDR3 nucleotides are TGCGCCAGCAGCTTGGACGGCTCCCTGTGGGAGCAGTACTTC. Its protein is CASSLDGSLWEQYF.

The chain uses TRBV12-3 or TRBV12-4 and TRBJ2-7; 9 bases are a match to TRBD1. The trim removed 4 bases at V and 6 bases at J, leaving 7 bases unmatched. The CDR3 is 14 amino acids. The CDR3 protein is CASSSNDRGSEQYF. DNA of the CDR3: TGTGCCAGCAGTTCTAATGACAGGGGGAGCGAGCAGTACTTC.

This clonotype was seen a few times. This sequence joins TRBV4-1 and TRBJ2-3; D is possibly TRBD1 or TRBD2 (6 bases each). Germline CDR1 MGHRA, CDR2 YSYEKL. Between the trimmed V and J ends, which lost 2 bases and 4 bases, there was a span of 13 bases. The CDR3 is 15 amino acids. CDR3 sequence (DNA): TGCGCCAGCAGCCAATGGATCGGGGGCGCAGATACGCAGTATTTT. The encoded protein is CASSQWIGGADTQYF.

The rearrangement uses TRBV29-1 and TRBJ2-1; the match to TRBD2 covers 12 bases. CDR1 SQVTM and CDR2 ANQGSEA come from the germline V gene. After removal of 1 base from V and 8 bases from J, the junction contained 6 bases not matched to a gene. There are 15 residues in the CDR3. The CDR3 loop reads CSVEGTSGTLDEQFF. For the CDR3, the DNA is TGCAGCGTTGAAGGGACTAGCGGGACTTTGGATGAGCAGTTCTTC.

This clonotype was observed a handful of times. The chain links TRBV4-3 to TRBJ1-2; no clear D. Trimming shortened V by 4 bases and J by 8 bases, and 14 bases separated the two germline ends. This CDR3 comprises 13 residues. Germline CDR1 LGHNA, CDR2 YSLEER. CDR3 nucleotide sequence: TGCGCCAGCAGCCCCATTGCCCGCGTGGGCTACACCTTC. Translation gives CASSPIARVGYTF.

This clonotype was counted only a few times. V gene TRBV6-5 combines with J gene TRBJ2-3; 11 nucleotides align to TRBD1. The CDR3 consists of 16 residues. Germline V gene data show CDR1 as MNHEY and CDR2 as SVGAGI. The junction had 9 bases not matched to a gene; V was cut back by 5 bases and J by 5 bases. CDR3 loop: CASSRDRGIQGDTQYF. The CDR3 DNA is TGTGCCAGCAGTCGGGACAGGGGGATACAGGGAGATACGCAGTATTTT.

This rearrangement joins TRBV7-2 to TRBJ1-1, with D possibly being TRBD1 (5 bases). The germline V gene encodes CDR1 SGHTA and CDR2 FQGNSA. V was pared by 5 bases and J by 10 bases, with 20 bases between. CDR3 size: 14 residues. The CDR3: CASSLETPVGGAFF. The CDR3 nucleotides read TGTGCCAGCAGCCTAGAGACCCCTGTGGGGGGAGCTTTCTTT.

The rearrangement joins TRBV3-1 to TRBJ2-7; unclear D gene. Germline CDR1 and CDR2: LGHDT and YNNKEL (reference sequence). Deletions cut 2 bases from V and 2 bases from J, with 7 bases between. The CDR3 is 13 residues long. DNA for the CDR3: TGTGCCAGCAGCCAAAGGCCAGCCTACGAGCAGTACTTC. Encoded protein: CASSQRPAYEQYF.

This clonotype appeared a few times. This sequence joins TRBV28 and TRBJ2-1; TRBD1 matches 7 bases. The CDR3 length is 12 residues. Germline V CDR1 and CDR2: MDHEN, SYDVKM. The V and J ends lost 6 bases and 10 bases, in that order; junction bases with no gene match: 6. The CDR3 spells CASRPRQGEQFF. The CDR3 nucleotides are TGTGCCAGCAGACCAAGACAGGGAGAGCAGTTCTTC. Full variable domain (rest looked up from reference TRBV28 and TRBJ2-1): DVKVTQSSRYLVKRTGEKVFLECVQDMDHENMFWYRQDPGLGLRLIYFSYDVKMKEKGDIPEGYSVSREKKERFSLILESASTNQTSMYLCASRPRQGEQFFGPGTRLTVL.

The J gene is TRBJ2-7, the V gene TRBV28; 9 bases are a match to TRBD1. The length of the CDR3 is 17 residues. J was trimmed by 7 bases and V by 6 bases; bases with no gene match: 19. The germline CDR1 and CDR2 sequences are MDHEN and SYDVKM. DNA for the CDR3: TGTGCCAGCAGCAGGTTGGGACTCGGGACAGGGACGAGAGAGCAGTACTTC. Its protein is CASSRLGLGTGTREQYF.

This clonotype was seen at least ten times. This chain links TRBV29-1 with TRBJ1-3; no definite D call. V was shortened by 7 bases and J by 3 bases, with 13 bases between the two germline ends. The germline CDR1 and CDR2 sequences are SQVTM and ANQGSEA. The CDR3 is 13 residues long. For the CDR3, the DNA is TGCAGCGCGGAGGGAGGGATTGGAAACACCATATATTTT. This encodes CSAEGGIGNTIYF.

The chain combines TRBV28 with TRBJ2-7, with D maybe TRBD1 (6 bases). Between the trimmed V and J ends, which lost 6 bases and 1 base, there was a span of 16 bases. Germline assignment: CDR1 MDHEN and CDR2 SYDVKM. The CDR3 has 15 amino acids. CDR3 sequence: CASSNFRGGSYEQYF. The CDR3 DNA sequence: TGTGCCAGCAGCAATTTCAGGGGTGGGTCCTACGAGCAGTACTTC.

The chain carries TRBV29-1 and TRBJ2-5; 8 nucleotides match TRBD1. The CDR3 length is 13 residues. Germline V lookup: CDR1 SQVTM, CDR2 ANQGSEA. Trimming took 8 bases from V and 5 from J; bases not matched to a gene: 10. For the CDR3, the DNA is TGCAGCCCTGAGACAGGGGCGAGCGAGACCCAGTACTTC. Encoded protein: CSPETGASETQYF.

This clonotype has just a few counts. V and J are TRBV6-5 and TRBJ2-1; 9 bases are shared with TRBD2. Germline values: CDR1 MNHEY, CDR2 SVGAGI. The CDR3 totals 16 residues. J was trimmed by 5 bases and V by 2 bases; bases with no gene match: 7. The CDR3 loop is CASSYSGGGVNNEQFF. DNA for the CDR3: TGTGCCAGCAGTTACAGCGGCGGGGGGGTAAACAATGAGCAGTTCTTC.

This chain links TRBV7-9 with TRBJ1-1; D not certain. V was clipped by 1 base and J by 10 bases, with 10 bases between them. This CDR3 has 12 amino acids. CDR1 is SEHNR and CDR2 is FQNEAQ in the germline V gene (reference sequence). CDR3 region: CASSLEWRVAFF. The DNA for the CDR3 is TGTGCCAGCAGCTTAGAGTGGCGGGTAGCTTTCTTT. The full variable domain, completed using reference TRBV7-9 and TRBJ1-1, is DTGVSQNPRHKITKRGQNVTFRCDPISEHNRLYWYRQTLGQGPEFLTYFQNEAQLEKSRLLSDRFSAERPKGSFSTLEIQRTEQGDSAMYLCASSLEWRVAFFGQGTRLTVV.

This clonotype was found a few times. The rearrangement links TRBV7-8 to TRBJ2-5; 9 bases agree with TRBD1. With the DNA end fitting TRBJ2-1 better, the J assignment may be wrong. Germline assignment: CDR1 SGHVS and CDR2 FQNEAQ. The CDR3 spans 15 residues. The CDR3 is CASSLAGTGFDEQFF. The CDR3 DNA sequence: TGTGCCAGCAGCTTAGCCGGGACAGGGTTCGATGAGCAGTTCTTC.

This CDR3 is CASKTGAYEQYF. The CDR3 coding sequence is TGTGCCAGCAAAACCGGGGCATACGAGCAGTACTTC. The V and J genes are TRBV27 and TRBJ2-7; D may correspond to TRBD1 or TRBD2 (5 bases each). From germline, CDR1 is MNHEY and CDR2 SMNVEV (reference sequence). Trimming stripped 7 bases from V and 4 bases from J, with 11 bases between. This CDR3 comprises 12 residues.

This clonotype was picked up a small number of times. V usage is TRBV3-1 and J usage is TRBJ2-3, with TRBD1 as a possible D gene (6 bases). This CDR3 is 16 amino acids long. V was pared by 4 bases and J by 2 bases, with 16 bases between. CDR1 is LGHDT and CDR2 is YNNKEL in the germline V gene (reference sequence). CDR3 amino acids: CASSPEGEGDTDTQYF. DNA of the CDR3: TGTGCCAGCAGCCCTGAGGGGGAAGGTGACACAGATACGCAGTATTTT.

The chain uses TRBV12-3 or TRBV12-4 and TRBJ2-2; D may be TRBD2 (6 bases). V was shortened by 10 bases and J by 5 bases, with 20 bases between the two germline ends. CDR3 length: 15 amino acids. The CDR3 DNA sequence: TGTGCCACAGAGTCCCCTTACCTAGCGACCGGGGAGCTGTTTTTT. This encodes CATESPYLATGELFF.

The chain carries TRBV15 and TRBJ2-3; 7 nucleotides match TRBD2. Trimming cost V 0 bases and J 5 bases; bases outside gene matches: 11. Germline CDR1 and CDR2: LNHNV and YYDKDF (reference sequence). The CDR3 is 17 residues long. In nucleotides, the CDR3 is TGTGCCACCAGCAGAGATGGATCGGCGGGAGTGTTAGATACGCAGTATTTT. It is translated as CATSRDGSAGVLDTQYF.

This clonotype was observed a handful of times. The chain links TRBV28 to TRBJ2-5, with D unclear. Germline assignment: CDR1 MDHEN and CDR2 SYDVKM. Trimming removed 1 base from V and 3 bases from J, with 15 bases in between. CDR3 length: 16 residues. The CDR3 loop is CASSLSFSSLEETQYF. The CDR3 DNA is TGTGCCAGCAGTTTATCCTTCTCCAGCTTGGAAGAGACCCAGTACTTC.

The rearrangement joins TRBV7-9 to TRBJ2-7; maybe TRBD1 (5 bases). The length of the CDR3 is 14 residues. Trimming took 2 bases from V and 3 from J, leaving 11 bases between them. Germline values: CDR1 SEHNR, CDR2 FQNEAQ (reference sequence). The CDR3 DNA sequence: TGTGCCAGCAGCTTAATAGGGGTAGGCTACGAGCAGTACTTC. Translated: CASSLIGVGYEQYF.